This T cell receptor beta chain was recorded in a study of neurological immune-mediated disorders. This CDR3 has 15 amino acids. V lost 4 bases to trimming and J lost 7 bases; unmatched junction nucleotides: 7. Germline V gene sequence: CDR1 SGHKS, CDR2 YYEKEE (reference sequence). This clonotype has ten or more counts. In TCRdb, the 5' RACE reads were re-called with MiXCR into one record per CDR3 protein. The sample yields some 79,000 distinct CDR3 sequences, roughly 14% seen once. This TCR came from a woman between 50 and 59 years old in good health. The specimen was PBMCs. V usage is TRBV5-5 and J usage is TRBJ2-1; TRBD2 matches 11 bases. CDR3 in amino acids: CASSPGLAAQNEQFF. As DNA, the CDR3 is TGTGCCAGCAGCCCGGGACTAGCGGCCCAAAATGAGCAGTTCTTC. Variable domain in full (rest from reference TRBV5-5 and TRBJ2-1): DAGVTQSPTHLIKTRGQQVTLRCSPISGHKSVSWYQQVLGQGPQFIFQYYEKEERGRGNFPDRFSARQFPNYSSELNVNALLLGDSALYLCASSPGLAAQNEQFFGPGTRLTVL.